Given below is one T cell receptor (beta chain) in context. The target antigen is unknown. CDR3 length equals 15 residues. The V gene end was trimmed by 3 bases and the J gene end by 7 bases; junction bases not matched to a gene: 8. CDR1 SGHNT and CDR2 YYREEE come from the germline V gene (reference sequence). This record comes from a study of post-analysis software for immune sequencing data. Study observations and caveats: Strong same-batch co-clustering of samples appeared with F measure clustering. There were five or six TRBV segments more frequent in patients than controls, and TRBV5-6, TRBV5-1 and TRBV20-1 were among them. Comparison with controls showed significantly lower normalized Chao1 diversity in multiple sclerosis patients.

Unique molecular identifiers had been added to the TCR beta cDNA libraries. Some 500,000 cDNA molecules were recovered from an input of 1 to 10 million T cells. Using its own MiXCR run on the PCR reads, TCRdb lists one record per CDR3 protein. The data hold more than 500,000 distinct CDR3 sequences, with approximately 34% observed a single time. The source material was blood. The chain has TRBV5-4 and TRBJ1-2; 11 bases align to TRBD1. The receptor was isolated from a girl aged 2-17 years with multiple sclerosis. CDR3 in amino acids: CASSSWTGGAPGYTF. CDR3 nucleotides: TGTGCCAGCAGCTCGTGGACAGGGGGCGCACCTGGCTACACCTTC.